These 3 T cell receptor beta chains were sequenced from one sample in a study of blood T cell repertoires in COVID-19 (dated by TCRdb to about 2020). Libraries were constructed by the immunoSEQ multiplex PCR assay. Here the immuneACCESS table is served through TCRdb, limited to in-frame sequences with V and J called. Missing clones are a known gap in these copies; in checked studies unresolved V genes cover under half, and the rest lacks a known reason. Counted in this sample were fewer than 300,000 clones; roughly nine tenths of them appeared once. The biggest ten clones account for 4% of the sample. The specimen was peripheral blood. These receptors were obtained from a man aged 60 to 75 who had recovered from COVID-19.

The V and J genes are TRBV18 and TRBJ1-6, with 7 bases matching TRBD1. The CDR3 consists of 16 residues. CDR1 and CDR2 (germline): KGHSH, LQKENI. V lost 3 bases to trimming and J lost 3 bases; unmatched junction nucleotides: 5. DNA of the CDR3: TGTGCCAGCTCACCCGGGACAGAGCTCTATAATTCACCCCTCCACTTT. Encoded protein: CASSPGTELYNSPLHF. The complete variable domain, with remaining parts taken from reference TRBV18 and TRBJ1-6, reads NAGVMQNPRHLVRRRGQEARLRCSPMKGHSHVYWYRQLPEEGLKFMVYLQKENIIDESGMPKERFSAEFPKEGPSILRIQQVVRGDSAAYFCASSPGTELYNSPLHFGNGTRLTVT.

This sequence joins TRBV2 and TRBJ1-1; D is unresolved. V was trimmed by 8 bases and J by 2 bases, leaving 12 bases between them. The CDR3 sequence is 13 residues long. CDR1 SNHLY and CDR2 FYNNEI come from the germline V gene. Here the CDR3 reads CASLYERNTEAFF. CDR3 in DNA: TGTGCCAGCCTATATGAGAGAAACACTGAAGCTTTCTTT.

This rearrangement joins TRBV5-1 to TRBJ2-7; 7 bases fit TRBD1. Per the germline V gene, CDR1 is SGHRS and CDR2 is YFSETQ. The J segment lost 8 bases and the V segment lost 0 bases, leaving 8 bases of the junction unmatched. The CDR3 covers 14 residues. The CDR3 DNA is TGCGCCAGCAGCTTGGAGGGACAGCTGAGACAGCAGTACTTC. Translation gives CASSLEGQLRQQYF.